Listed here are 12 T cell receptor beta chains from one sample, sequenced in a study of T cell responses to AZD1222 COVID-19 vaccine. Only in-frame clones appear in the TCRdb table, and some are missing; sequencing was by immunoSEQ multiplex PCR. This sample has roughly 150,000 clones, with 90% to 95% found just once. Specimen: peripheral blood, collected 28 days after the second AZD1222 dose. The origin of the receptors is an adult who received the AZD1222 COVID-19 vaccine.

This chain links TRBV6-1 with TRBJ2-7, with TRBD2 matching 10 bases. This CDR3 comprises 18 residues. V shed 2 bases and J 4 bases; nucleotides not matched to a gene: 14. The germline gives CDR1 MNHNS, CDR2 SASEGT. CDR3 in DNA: TGTGCCAGCAGTGAACCGCTAGCGGGGGTACTGGGGTTATACGAGCAGTACTTC. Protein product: CASSEPLAGVLGLYEQYF.

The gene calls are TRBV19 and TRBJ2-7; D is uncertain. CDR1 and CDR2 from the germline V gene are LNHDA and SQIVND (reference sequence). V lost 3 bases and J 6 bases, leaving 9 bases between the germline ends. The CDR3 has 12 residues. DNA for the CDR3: TGTGCCAGTAGTATGGGGAATAGCGAGCAGTACTTC. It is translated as CASSMGNSEQYF.

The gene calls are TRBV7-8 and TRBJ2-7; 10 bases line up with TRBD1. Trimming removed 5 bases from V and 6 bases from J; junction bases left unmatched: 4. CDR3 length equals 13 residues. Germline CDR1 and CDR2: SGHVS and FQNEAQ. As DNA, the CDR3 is TGTGCCAGCAGCAAAAGGACAGGGGGCGAGCAGTACTTC. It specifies CASSKRTGGEQYF.

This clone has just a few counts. In DNA, the CDR3 is TGCGCCAGCAGCAGGCAGCAGAATGAAAAACTGTTTTTT. As protein: CASSRQQNEKLFF. The chain links TRBV5-1 to TRBJ1-4, with D unresolved. Germline values: CDR1 SGHRS, CDR2 YFSETQ. The CDR3 has 13 amino acids. V was trimmed by 4 bases and J by 5 bases, leaving 9 bases between them.

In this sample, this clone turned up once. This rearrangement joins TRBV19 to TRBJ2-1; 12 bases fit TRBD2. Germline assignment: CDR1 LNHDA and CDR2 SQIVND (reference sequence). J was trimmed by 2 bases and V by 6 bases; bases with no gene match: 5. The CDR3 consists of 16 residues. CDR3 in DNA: TGTGCCAGTAGAACCCGACTAGCGGGGGCCTACAATGAGCAGTTCTTC. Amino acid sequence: CASRTRLAGAYNEQFF. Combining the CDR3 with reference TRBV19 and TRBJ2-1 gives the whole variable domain DGGITQSPKYLFRKEGQNVTLSCEQNLNHDAMYWYRQDPGQGLRLIYYSQIVNDFQKGDIAEGYSVSREKKESFPLTVTSAQKNPTAFYLCASRTRLAGAYNEQFFGPGTRLTVL.

The CDR3 reads CASSLAGGPGELFF. Written as DNA, the CDR3 is TGTGCCAGCAGCTTAGCGGGGGGGCCCGGGGAGCTGTTTTTT. V and J are TRBV5-4 and TRBJ2-2; TRBD2 matches 10 bases. The CDR3 is 14 residues long. Trimming took 2 bases from V and 6 from J; bases not matched to a gene: 1. The V gene's germline CDR1 is SGHNT and CDR2 YYREEE (reference sequence).

The CDR3 coding sequence is TGTGCCAGCAGCTTGGACTCGCAGGGGGGGATAACGCAGTATTTT. As protein: CASSLDSQGGITQYF. The chain employs TRBV5-5 and TRBJ2-3; either TRBD1 or TRBD2 may supply D (7 bases each). Trimming shortened V by 0 bases and J by 9 bases, and 17 bases separated the two germline ends. Germline CDR1 SGHKS, CDR2 YYEKEE (reference sequence). The CDR3 runs to 15 residues. The full variable domain, completed using reference TRBV5-5 and TRBJ2-3, is DAGVTQSPTHLIKTRGQQVTLRCSPISGHKSVSWYQQVLGQGPQFIFQYYEKEERGRGNFPDRFSARQFPNYSSELNVNALLLGDSALYLCASSLDSQGGITQYFGPGTRLTVL.

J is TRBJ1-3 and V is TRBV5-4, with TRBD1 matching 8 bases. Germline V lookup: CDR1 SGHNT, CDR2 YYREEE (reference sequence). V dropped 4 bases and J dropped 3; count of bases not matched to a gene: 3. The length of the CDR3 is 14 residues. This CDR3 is CASSPGTGGNTIYF. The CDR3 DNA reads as TGTGCCAGCAGCCCGGGGACAGGTGGAAACACCATATATTTT.

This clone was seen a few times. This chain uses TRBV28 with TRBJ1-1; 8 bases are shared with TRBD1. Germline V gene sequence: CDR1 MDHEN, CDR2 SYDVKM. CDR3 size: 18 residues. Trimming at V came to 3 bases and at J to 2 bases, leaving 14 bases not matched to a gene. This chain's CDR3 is CASSLLGLRQGANTEAFF. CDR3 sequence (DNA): TGTGCCAGCAGTTTGCTAGGACTTCGCCAGGGGGCTAACACTGAAGCTTTCTTT.

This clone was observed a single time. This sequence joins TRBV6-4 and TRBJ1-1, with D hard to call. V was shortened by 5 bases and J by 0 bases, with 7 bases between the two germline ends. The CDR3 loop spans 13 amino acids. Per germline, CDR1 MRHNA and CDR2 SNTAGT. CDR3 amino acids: CASSQKMNTEAFF. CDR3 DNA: TGTGCCAGCAGTCAGAAGATGAACACTGAAGCTTTCTTT.

The CDR3 region has the DNA TGTGCCAGCAGTCTTACAGGGCCCAAAAACATTCAGTACTTC. Translated, it gives CASSLTGPKNIQYF. V and J are TRBV3-1 (or the pseudogene TRBV3-2) and TRBJ2-4; the D gene is possibly TRBD1 (6 bases). V was trimmed by 6 bases and J by 2 bases, leaving 11 bases between them. Germline V gene data show CDR1 as LGHDT and CDR2 as YNNKEL (reference sequence). This CDR3 spans 14 amino acids.

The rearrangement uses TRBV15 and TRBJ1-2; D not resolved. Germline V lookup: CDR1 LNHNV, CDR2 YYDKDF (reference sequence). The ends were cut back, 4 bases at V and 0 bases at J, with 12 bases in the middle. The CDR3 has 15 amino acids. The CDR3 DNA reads TGTGCCACCAGCAAGTCGGGCTTGACTAACTATGGCTACACCTTC. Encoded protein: CATSKSGLTNYGYTF.